This TCR beta chain emerged from a study of T-cell memory formation after mild COVID-19. The CDR3 is made up of 12 amino acids. Germline V gene data show CDR1 as SEHNR and CDR2 as FQNEAQ (reference sequence). TCRdb independently ran MiXCR on the 5' RACE reads; one entry per CDR3 protein. The data show about 270,000 distinct CDR3 sequences, over 15% seen once. Note on this clonotype: At one boundary the junction diverges from the germline segment, which might be a read error.

The V call is TRBV7-9, the J call TRBJ2-1, with 10 bases aligning to TRBD1. Material: PBMCs or a T cell subset sorted from them (not recorded which). The receptor comes from a man aged 18 to 29 who had mild COVID-19 (a few samples of this study predate the infection). Cell type and time point are not known. CDR3 in DNA: TGTGCCAGCAGCATTGGGACAGGGGAGCAGTTATTC. Its translation: CASSIGTGEQLF.